This TCR beta chain was sequenced during a study of blood T cells in healthy people across ages. Germline CDR1 is ENHRY and CDR2 is SYGVKD. CDR3 length equals 12 residues. V was cut by 6 bases and J by 5 bases, with 10 bases left in between. A second about 7 to 11 cycle PCR used barcoded and J-beta primers. Each cDNA molecule carried a tag from a template-switch adaptor that contained 12 random nucleotides. TCRdb re-derived calls from the 5' RACE reads in MiXCR, one entry per CDR3 protein. The sample records about 970,000 distinct CDR3 sequences, roughly 51% being singletons. General observations from the study: Possibly, changes in expanded clonotypes were confounded because donor CMV status was unknown.

Of note for this clonotype: Its antigen is not known.

This clonotype was obtained from a woman aged 60-75 years in good health. The specimen was blood. This sequence joins TRBV10-3 and TRBJ2-5, with D possibly called TRBD1 or TRBD2 (5 bases each). The CDR3 DNA reads TGTGCCATCAGCCCTGGGGACGAGACCCAGTACTTC. It yields the protein CAISPGDETQYF.